The 27 T cell receptor beta chains in this list originate from one sample, sequenced in a study of Ad26.COV2.S vaccination and SARS-CoV-2 variants. Assay used: immunoSEQ multiplex PCR; TCRdb lists only in-frame clones, some missing. The data show some 45,000 clones, 65% to 90% seen once. The sample here was peripheral blood, taken after recovery from COVID-19. The receptors derive from a human donor who had recovered from COVID-19.

This clone was observed once. The chain carries TRBV6-6 and TRBJ1-1, with D tentatively TRBD1 (5 bases). Germline V gene data show CDR1 as MNHNY and CDR2 as SVGAGI (reference sequence). The CDR3 consists of 15 residues. Trimming stripped 0 bases from V and 1 base from J, with 9 bases between. For the CDR3, the DNA is TGTGCCAGCAGTTACTCGAGGGGTCGGAACACTGAAGCTTTCTTT. Residues: CASSYSRGRNTEAFF.

V is TRBV29-1 and J is TRBJ1-1; TRBD1 is a possible D gene (5 bases). The V end was cut by 2 bases, the J end by 5 bases, with 12 bases between. Germline CDR1 and CDR2: SQVTM and ANQGSEA. The CDR3 covers 13 residues. The CDR3 coding sequence is TGCAGCGTTGAAAGGGGTAGGGGAACTGAAGCTTTCTTT. Amino acids: CSVERGRGTEAFF.

V is TRBV30 and J is TRBJ1-2; no clear D. The V gene lost 5 bases and the J gene lost 4 bases, with 14 bases spanning the gap. Germline CDR1 GTSNPN, CDR2 SVGIG (reference sequence). The CDR3 spans 13 residues. The CDR3 DNA follows: TGTGCCTGGGCAAGGCAGAATGCCTATGGCTACACCTTC. Its translation is CAWARQNAYGYTF.

This clone was detected only a few times. The J gene is TRBJ1-1, the V gene TRBV20-1, with TRBD1 as a possible D gene (6 bases). V was shortened by 3 bases and J by 9 bases, with 11 bases between the two germline ends. The germline V gene has CDR1 DFQATT and CDR2 SNEGSKA (reference sequence). The CDR3 extends over 11 amino acids. CDR3 amino acids: CSARDSAQAFF. CDR3 coding DNA: TGCAGTGCTAGGGACAGTGCTCAAGCTTTCTTT.

The CDR3 DNA reads as TGTGCCAGAACTCATACAGAGGGCGTTGAAAAACTGTTTTTT. Translation gives CARTHTEGVEKLFF. The J gene is TRBJ1-4, the V gene TRBV5-3; D is ambiguous. TRBV5-3 is treated as an ORF (open reading frame) with a function not yet certain. CDR3 length: 14 amino acids. Trimming left V 6 bases short and J 7 bases short, with 16 bases between.

The V call is TRBV5-8, the J call TRBJ2-7; no clear D gene. Germline V gives CDR1 SGHTS, CDR2 YDEGEE. CDR3 length equals 12 residues. V was trimmed by 2 bases and J by 9 bases, leaving 12 bases between them. This chain's CDR3 is CASSLREAGQYF. The CDR3 DNA reads TGTGCCAGCAGCTTAAGAGAAGCCGGGCAGTACTTC.

This clone was detected once. This specimen includes other DNA sequences encoding the same CDR3. This chain connects TRBV12-3 or TRBV12-4 to TRBJ2-5, with D hard to call. This CDR3 spans 11 amino acids. Trimming removed 5 bases from V and 2 bases from J, with 3 bases in between. Here the CDR3 reads CASSLQETQYF. CDR3 sequence (DNA): TGTGCCAGCAGTCTTCAAGAGACCCAGTACTTC.

The J gene is TRBJ1-1, the V gene TRBV5-1, with 8 bases lining up with TRBD1. Per germline, CDR1 SGHRS and CDR2 YFSETQ. The CDR3 has 16 amino acids. Trimming took 1 base from V and 1 from J; bases not matched to a gene: 6. The chain's CDR3 is CASSLFLGTGNTEAFF. CDR3 DNA: TGCGCCAGCAGCTTGTTCCTCGGGACAGGGAACACTGAAGCTTTCTTT.

The chain links TRBV5-8 to TRBJ2-5; 10 bases line up with TRBD1. J gave up 4 bases and V 1 base, and 10 bases lay outside the gene matches. From germline, CDR1 is SGHTS and CDR2 YDEGEE. This CDR3 is 17 amino acids long. CDR3 sequence (DNA): TGTGCCAGCAGCTTGATATTCGGACAGGGGGTACGAGAGACCCAGTACTTC. This translates into CASSLIFGQGVRETQYF.

The chain uses TRBV3-1 (or the pseudogene TRBV3-2) and TRBJ1-1; 7 nucleotides match TRBD1. Germline V gene data show CDR1 as LGHDT and CDR2 as YNNKEL (reference sequence). V lost 4 bases and J lost 5; bases outside the gene matches: 13. CDR3 size: 16 residues. The CDR3 DNA reads as TGTGCCAGCAGCCCCGACAGGGTCCTCGCGGGGACTGAAGCTTTCTTT. It translates to CASSPDRVLAGTEAFF.

This clone was detected once. The chain's CDR3 is CAWSPGFTNPSYNSPLHF. In DNA, the CDR3 is TGTGCCTGGAGCCCGGGATTTACTAACCCCTCCTATAATTCACCCCTCCACTTT. The genes are TRBV30 and TRBJ1-6; D is undetermined. This CDR3 is 18 amino acids long. V dropped 3 bases and J dropped 0 bases, with 18 bases sitting between them. Germline V gives CDR1 GTSNPN, CDR2 SVGIG (reference sequence).

This chain joins TRBV28 and TRBJ2-5, with TRBD1 as a possible D gene (6 bases). This CDR3 spans 14 amino acids. The V gene's germline CDR1 is MDHEN and CDR2 SYDVKM. Trimming removed 5 bases at V and 1 base at J, with 11 bases between. CDR3 sequence reads: CASSPSGVQETQYF. The CDR3 coding sequence is TGTGCCAGCAGTCCCTCAGGGGTCCAAGAGACCCAGTACTTC.

The rearrangement joins TRBV12-3 or TRBV12-4 to TRBJ2-3; unclear D gene. CDR3 length equals 12 residues. V was cut by 8 bases and J by 4 bases, with 10 bases left in between. CDR3 in amino acids: CASGSVPDTQYF. CDR3 nucleotide sequence: TGTGCCAGCGGCAGCGTCCCAGATACGCAGTATTTT.

The CDR3 region is CASSPRSPMAFF. In DNA form, the CDR3 reads TGTGCCAGCAGCCCCCGATCGCCCATGGCTTTCTTT. The V gene is TRBV7-2, the J gene TRBJ1-1; D gene ambiguous. This CDR3 contains 12 residues. V lost 5 bases to trimming and J lost 11 bases, with 15 bases between them. Germline values: CDR1 SGHTA, CDR2 FQGNSA.

V is TRBV2 and J is TRBJ2-3, with 9 bases that match TRBD1. The CDR3 contains 15 residues. J lost 1 base, V lost 4 bases, and 3 bases had no gene match. Germline CDR1 and CDR2: SNHLY and FYNNEI. In nucleotides, the CDR3 is TGTGCCAGCAGTGGACAGGGGGGTGGCACAGATACGCAGTATTTT. Translation gives CASSGQGGGTDTQYF.

This chain joins TRBV5-1 and TRBJ2-2; D gene ambiguous. Germline V gene lookup returns CDR1 SGHRS and CDR2 YFSETQ. The V gene lost 0 bases and the J gene lost 0 bases, with 9 bases spanning the gap. CDR3 length: 16 amino acids. The CDR3, as DNA: TGCGCCAGCAGCTTGGCCGGGCGTGCGAACACCGGGGAGCTGTTTTTT. Amino acid sequence: CASSLAGRANTGELFF.

V gene TRBV3-1 (or the pseudogene TRBV3-2) combines with J gene TRBJ1-1; 7 bases map to TRBD1. The CDR3 spans 13 residues. V dropped 7 bases and J dropped 5; count of bases not matched to a gene: 7. Germline V gene sequence: CDR1 LGHDT, CDR2 YNNKEL (reference sequence). The CDR3 DNA reads TGTGCCAGCAACCAGGGGGGCGGTACTGAAGCTTTCTTT. Protein sequence: CASNQGGGTEAFF.

The chain combines TRBV29-1 with TRBJ1-5; tentatively, D is TRBD1 (6 bases). V was pared by 4 bases and J by 6 bases, with 22 bases between. This CDR3 has 16 amino acids. Germline V gene lookup returns CDR1 SQVTM and CDR2 ANQGSEA. The CDR3 spells CSVAMCRTDPRQPQHF. The CDR3 nucleotides read TGCAGCGTTGCCATGTGTAGGACAGATCCCCGTCAGCCCCAGCATTTT.

The gene calls are TRBV27 and TRBJ2-1; 12 nucleotides agree with TRBD2. From germline, CDR1 is MNHEY and CDR2 SMNVEV (reference sequence). V shed 6 bases, J shed 10 bases, and the junction held 4 bases outside the gene matches. The CDR3 consists of 13 residues. CDR3 nucleotide sequence: TGTGCCAGCAGCCAGACTAGCGGGAGCGAGCAGTTCTTC. Its translation is CASSQTSGSEQFF.

CDR3 bases: TGCGCCAGCCGCGGGGGACAGGGCGAAAAGCCCCTCCACTTT. Its protein is CASRGGQGEKPLHF. The chain links TRBV5-1 to TRBJ1-6; 9 nucleotides agree with TRBD1. The CDR3 runs to 14 residues. J was trimmed by 13 bases and V by 7 bases; bases with no gene match: 12. Per the germline V gene, CDR1 is SGHRS and CDR2 is YFSETQ.

This clone turned up a few times. The chain employs TRBV2 and TRBJ1-2; 7 positions match TRBD1. Germline loops: CDR1 SNHLY, CDR2 FYNNEI. The length of the CDR3 is 15 residues. J was trimmed by 9 bases and V by 6 bases; bases with no gene match: 16. The CDR3 sequence: CASRLQTGALERYTF. The CDR3 nucleotides read TGTGCCAGCAGGTTGCAAACAGGGGCACTGGAGCGCTACACCTTC.

The chain is built from TRBV5-1 and TRBJ1-2, with D maybe TRBD1 (6 bases). In germline, CDR1 is SGHRS, CDR2 YFSETQ. The CDR3 runs 14 residues. V was clipped by 4 bases and J by 4 bases, with 14 bases between them. In DNA form, the CDR3 reads TGCGCCAGCAGCCCCACGGACAGAAGCTATGGCTACACCTTC. Encoded protein: CASSPTDRSYGYTF.

The chain is built from TRBV18 and TRBJ2-5; D unclear. Deletions cut 0 bases from V and 3 bases from J, with 8 bases between. The germline CDR1 and CDR2 sequences are KGHSH and LQKENI. The CDR3 runs to 14 residues. CDR3 residues: CASSPPSLKETQYF. The CDR3 DNA sequence: TGTGCCAGCTCACCACCGTCCTTAAAAGAGACCCAGTACTTC.

This clone has only a few counts. V and J are TRBV9 and TRBJ2-5; possible D gene TRBD2, 6 bases. CDR1 and CDR2 (germline): SGDLS, YYNGEE. The CDR3 length is 17 residues. Deletions cut 0 bases from V and 2 bases from J, with 17 bases between. CDR3 DNA: TGTGCCAGCAGCGTAGGGGGTGGGACTCCCGGGCAAGAGACCCAGTACTTC. Translating gives CASSVGGGTPGQETQYF.

This clone is a singleton in its sample. The chain combines TRBV5-6 with TRBJ2-2, with TRBD1 matching 9 bases. The CDR3 runs to 17 residues. Germline values: CDR1 SGHDT, CDR2 YYEEEE. V shed 2 bases and J 3 bases; nucleotides not matched to a gene: 8. CDR3 sequence reads: CASSLTFTGGYTGELFF. The CDR3, as DNA: TGTGCCAGCAGCTTAACCTTTACAGGGGGCTACACCGGGGAGCTGTTTTTT.

This clone was recorded only once. The V and J genes are TRBV19 and TRBJ1-2, with 8 bases that match TRBD1. Losses at the gene ends were 5 bases for V and 4 bases for J; bases not matched to a gene: 6. The germline gives CDR1 LNHDA, CDR2 SQIVND (reference sequence). CDR3 length equals 14 residues. CDR3 coding DNA: TGTGCCAGTAGTTATGACGGACAGGGCTATGGCTACACCTTC. Protein sequence: CASSYDGQGYGYTF.

The chain combines TRBV4-1 with TRBJ1-1; a possible D gene is TRBD1 (5 bases). CDR1 and CDR2 (germline): MGHRA, YSYEKL. The CDR3 totals 15 residues. Between the trimmed V and J ends, which lost 2 bases and 5 bases, there was a span of 15 bases. The DNA for the CDR3 is TGCGCCAGCAGCCAAAGCATAGGGGCGGGTACTGAAGCTTTCTTT. Translation: CASSQSIGAGTEAFF.